Given below is one T cell receptor (beta chain) in context. The data were obtained in a study of OX40 agonist ivuxolimab in advanced cancers. The wider study: The drug used for patients, ivuxolimab, was an agonistic anti-OX40 (CD134) antibody. Prior checkpoint blockade (anti-PD-1, anti-PD-L1 or anti-CTLA-4) was permitted; 35% to 50% had it.

Germline V lookup: CDR1 MDHEN, CDR2 SYDVKM. The CDR3 consists of 12 residues. Deletions cut 3 bases from V and 8 bases from J, with 8 bases between. The data were produced by immunoSEQ multiplex PCR, yet TCRdb's version contains in-frame clones alone and is incomplete. The table shows 35,000 to 45,000 clones, with over 65% occurring only once. The material sequenced was CD4+ or CD8+ T cells sorted from blood, taken in a trial of the OX40 agonist ivuxolimab. The chain employs TRBV28 and TRBJ2-1, with D tentatively TRBD2 (5 bases). This clonotype originated in an adult with an advanced solid tumor such as melanoma, head and neck, liver or kidney cancer. The CDR3 nucleotides are TGTGCCAGCAGTTTGGGAGTTGATGAGCAGTTCTTC. As protein: CASSLGVDEQFF.